This paragraph covers one TCR beta chain sequence. There are 17 residues in the CDR3. After removal of 3 bases from V and 9 bases from J, the junction contained 16 bases not matched to a gene. CDR1 MDHEN and CDR2 SYDVKM come from the germline V gene. The data derive from a study of blood T cell repertoires in COVID-19. Across the study: T cells, B-cell-depleted T cells, or PBMCs provided the cDNA or gDNA that served as material.

Generated by immunoSEQ multiplex PCR, the TCRdb table keeps only in-frame clones and is missing some. The profile covers around 450,000 clones, with approximately 90% appearing a single time and about 4.5% taken by the ten largest. The TCR originated in a woman in her twenties or thirties with acute or convalescent COVID-19. Specimen: peripheral blood. The chain recombines TRBV28 with TRBJ2-7; 11 positions match TRBD2. The CDR3 region has the DNA TGTGCCAGCAGTTTGGTGGCTAGCGGGGGGCCTCGCCCCGGGCAGTACTTC. The encoded protein is CASSLVASGGPRPGQYF.